This record looks at one TCR beta chain sequence and its context. The data were produced by immunoSEQ multiplex PCR, yet TCRdb's version contains in-frame clones alone and is incomplete. Among over 55,000 clones listed, about 91% were seen once. With 5 bases clipped from V and 3 bases from J, the junction kept 7 bases outside the gene matches. Germline CDR1 and CDR2: SEHNR and FQNEAQ (reference sequence). CDR3 length: 14 residues. This entry is derived from a study of control samples from healthy donors and cancer patients. The TCR sequence derives from a man between 25 and 39 years old with colorectal cancer. The chain links TRBV7-9 to TRBJ2-7; the match to TRBD1 covers 7 bases. Sequenced: PBMCs. The CDR3 is CASSPGQRDYEQYF. CDR3 in DNA: TGTGCCAGCAGCCCGGGACAGAGGGACTACGAGCAGTACTTC.